The present T cell receptor (beta chain) was sequenced within a study of cytomegalovirus exposure and HLA in healthy donors. A note on this clone: The antigen is not known.

Primers included in the PCR were 60 Vbeta and 13 Jbeta primers. Clones were sequenced by immunoSEQ multiplex PCR, and TCRdb holds only the in-frame ones, with some missing. The sample has 65,000 to 85,000 clones; roughly 65% are singletons. Findings of the study overall: An analysis was carried out at a later point. It showed that HLA-associated TCR beta chains were more clonally expanded than equally common non-associated chains. As a later analysis showed, a missense DCLRE1C variant was linked to trimming of TCR beta V- and J-genes. Productive status was seen about 87% or about 30% of the time for most TCR beta V segments in an earlier analysis.

The CDR3 is 15 residues long. Germline-derived CDR1 and CDR2 are MDHEN and SYDVKM. The trim removed 2 bases at V and 2 bases at J, leaving 1 base unmatched. The V and J genes are TRBV28 and TRBJ1-4; TRBD1 matches at 8 bases. The receptor was derived from a woman aged 25 to 45 in good health and CMV-seronegative. The sample was PBMCs. The CDR3 DNA is TGTGCCAGCAGTTTAGGACAGGGCACTAATGAAAAACTGTTTTTT. This sequence encodes CASSLGQGTNEKLFF. Variable domain in full (rest from reference TRBV28 and TRBJ1-4): DVKVTQSSRYLVKRTGEKVFLECVQDMDHENMFWYRQDPGLGLRLIYFSYDVKMKEKGDIPEGYSVSREKKERFSLILESASTNQTSMYLCASSLGQGTNEKLFFGSGTQLSVL.